This is a list of T cell receptor beta chains from one sample in a study of T cell responses to AZD1222 COVID-19 vaccine. Using immunoSEQ multiplex PCR, the repertoire was profiled, and TCRdb retains in-frame clones only, with some absent. The profile shows 150,000 or so clones, approximately 90% of them singletons. Sequenced material: peripheral blood, taken on day 0 of AZD1222 vaccination. The receptors were sampled from an adult in good health. Both conserved end residues are part of each CDR3. Fields, in order: CDR3 DNA, CDR3 protein, V gene, clone size, J gene, D gene. D genes are given only for firm matches. Some rows mark clone size as missing; the rest say once, few, many or name a class of expanded clone.

CDR3 DNA: TGCGCCAGCAGCCCCAGGGTAGCTAATGAAAAACTGTTTTTT
CDR3 protein: CASSPRVANEKLFF
V gene: TRBV5-1
clone size: -
J gene: TRBJ1-4
D gene: -

CDR3 DNA: TGTGCCAGCAGAGGGGGCAAAGACTATGGCTACACCTTC
CDR3 protein: CASRGGKDYGYTF
V gene: TRBV2
clone size: once
J gene: TRBJ1-2
D gene: TRBD1

CDR3 DNA: TGTGCCAGCAGCTTACGAAGCGGGAGAGATACGCAGTATTTT
CDR3 protein: CASSLRSGRDTQYF
V gene: TRBV7-4
clone size: few
J gene: TRBJ2-3
D gene: TRBD2

CDR3 DNA: TGTGCCTGGAAGGGACAGGGTACAACAAAACTGTTTTTT
CDR3 protein: CAWKGQGTTKLFF
V gene: TRBV30
clone size: -
J gene: TRBJ1-4
D gene: TRBD1

CDR3 DNA: TGCGCCAGCACCCAGTGGGGGAATGATACGCAGTATTTT
CDR3 protein: CASTQWGNDTQYF
V gene: TRBV23-1
clone size: -
J gene: TRBJ2-3
D gene: -

CDR3 DNA: TGTGCCAGCAGCTTGTGGGACAGTTACTACACCTTC
CDR3 protein: CASSLWDSYYTF
V gene: TRBV5-6
clone size: -
J gene: TRBJ1-2
D gene: TRBD1

CDR3 DNA: TGTGCCTGGGCGACTAGCGCTACCTACAATGAGCAGTTCTTC
CDR3 protein: CAWATSATYNEQFF
V gene: TRBV30
clone size: once
J gene: TRBJ2-1
D gene: TRBD2

CDR3 DNA: TGTGCCAGCACCAATTTTGTCGGGATGAACACTGAAGCTTTCTTT
CDR3 protein: CASTNFVGMNTEAFF
V gene: TRBV6-5
clone size: -
J gene: TRBJ1-1
D gene: -

CDR3 DNA: TGTGCCAGCAGTATGCGTCAGCGGGCGGAGACCCAGTACTTC
CDR3 protein: CASSMRQRAETQYF
V gene: TRBV2
clone size: -
J gene: TRBJ2-5
D gene: -

CDR3 DNA: TGTGCTAGCAGCCCGTCAAGCGGGGCTTCCCGGCAGTACTTC
CDR3 protein: CASSPSSGASRQYF
V gene: TRBV7-7
clone size: -
J gene: TRBJ2-7
D gene: TRBD2

CDR3 DNA: TGTGCCAGCAGCGTCCATTCTAGCGGGAGTGGCGAGCAGTACTTC
CDR3 protein: CASSVHSSGSGEQYF
V gene: TRBV9
clone size: -
J gene: TRBJ2-7
D gene: TRBD2

CDR3 DNA: TGTGCCAGCATTCTAAGCAGGGTTGAGACCCAGTACTTC
CDR3 protein: CASILSRVETQYF
V gene: TRBV2
clone size: -
J gene: TRBJ2-5
D gene: -

CDR3 DNA: TGTGCCAGCAGCTTACTCCGACAGGGGAAAAACATTCAGTACTTC
CDR3 protein: CASSLLRQGKNIQYF
V gene: TRBV11-3
clone size: -
J gene: TRBJ2-4
D gene: TRBD1

CDR3 DNA: TGTGCCAGCAGCCAAGATCCAATGGGGAGGGCTGAAGCTTTCTTT
CDR3 protein: CASSQDPMGRAEAFF
V gene: TRBV14
clone size: -
J gene: TRBJ1-1
D gene: -

CDR3 DNA: TGTGCCATCAGTCTTCCCGATCGGGGCGGCGGGGGATTTGGCTACACCTTC
CDR3 protein: CAISLPDRGGGGFGYTF
V gene: TRBV10-3
clone size: -
J gene: TRBJ1-2
D gene: -

CDR3 DNA: TGTGCCAGCAGCTTGAACCCTCCCGTAGCTTTCTTT
CDR3 protein: CASSLNPPVAFF
V gene: TRBV5-5
clone size: -
J gene: TRBJ1-1
D gene: -

CDR3 DNA: TGTGCCAGCAGCAGGGGGACAGCTAAGAACACTGAAGCTTTCTTT
CDR3 protein: CASSRGTAKNTEAFF
V gene: TRBV5-6
clone size: -
J gene: TRBJ1-1
D gene: TRBD1

CDR3 DNA: TGTGCCAGCTCACCATCTAGTATTCCTGATACGCAGTATTTT
CDR3 protein: CASSPSSIPDTQYF
V gene: TRBV18
clone size: -
J gene: TRBJ2-3
D gene: -

CDR3 DNA: TGTGCCAGCAGCGGGGGGCTACAGGGGTGGTCCTTGAATGAGCAGTTCTTC
CDR3 protein: CASSGGLQGWSLNEQFF
V gene: TRBV5-4
clone size: -
J gene: TRBJ2-1
D gene: -

CDR3 DNA: TGTGCCAGTAGTATCGGGACGGCAAACTATGGCTACACCTTC
CDR3 protein: CASSIGTANYGYTF
V gene: TRBV19
clone size: -
J gene: TRBJ1-2
D gene: -

CDR3 DNA: TGTGCCAGCAGCCCGCTAGCGGGAACCTACGAGCAGTACTTC
CDR3 protein: CASSPLAGTYEQYF
V gene: TRBV5-4
clone size: -
J gene: TRBJ2-7
D gene: TRBD2

CDR3 DNA: TGTGCCAGCAGTTTAGCCCTGGGAGATGAGACCCAGTACTTC
CDR3 protein: CASSLALGDETQYF
V gene: TRBV28
clone size: -
J gene: TRBJ2-5
D gene: -

CDR3 DNA: TGTGCCAGCACCCCTGGACAGGGTTGGTATGGCTACACCTTC
CDR3 protein: CASTPGQGWYGYTF
V gene: TRBV28
clone size: few
J gene: TRBJ1-2
D gene: TRBD1

CDR3 DNA: TGTGCCAGCAGCCTCCCGTCCCGCCTTGATTCACCCCTCCACTTT
CDR3 protein: CASSLPSRLDSPLHF
V gene: TRBV28
clone size: few
J gene: TRBJ1-6
D gene: -

CDR3 DNA: TGTGCCAGCAGGGGGACGGGGCTTCTGACTGAAGCTTTCTTT
CDR3 protein: CASRGTGLLTEAFF
V gene: TRBV27
clone size: once
J gene: TRBJ1-1
D gene: -

CDR3 DNA: TGTGCCAGTAGATCGGGCAGTGGCGTGGACGAGCAGTACTTC
CDR3 protein: CASRSGSGVDEQYF
V gene: TRBV19
clone size: -
J gene: TRBJ2-7
D gene: -

CDR3 DNA: TGTGCCAGTAGTACAGGACTAGCGGGAGCAGATACGCAGTATTTT
CDR3 protein: CASSTGLAGADTQYF
V gene: TRBV19
clone size: -
J gene: TRBJ2-3
D gene: TRBD2